This is a list of T cell receptor beta chains from one sample in a study of OX40 agonist ivuxolimab in advanced cancers. Clones were sequenced by immunoSEQ multiplex PCR, and TCRdb holds only the in-frame ones, with some missing. Of 55,000 to 65,000 clones in the sample, under 95% were seen once. Sample: CD4+ or CD8+ T cells sorted from blood, taken in a trial of the OX40 agonist ivuxolimab. The source is an adult with an advanced solid tumor such as melanoma, head and neck, liver or kidney cancer. Both conserved end residues are part of each CDR3. A D gene is named only where the DNA matches it firmly. Clone size is shown for a subset of rows, as once, few, many or a class of expanded clone.

j_call: TRBJ2-7
v_call: TRBV9
clone_size: -
d_call: TRBD2
cdr3_aa: CASSRAGGSYEQYF
cdr3_nt: TGTGCCAGCAGCAGAGCGGGAGGTTCCTACGAGCAGTACTTC

j_call: TRBJ2-6
v_call: TRBV19
clone_size: once
d_call: -
cdr3_aa: CASSEGSSGANVLTF
cdr3_nt: TGTGCCAGTAGTGAAGGTAGCTCTGGGGCCAACGTCCTGACTTTC

j_call: TRBJ1-3
v_call: TRBV7-2
clone_size: -
d_call: -
cdr3_aa: CASSLGVSGNTIYF
cdr3_nt: TGTGCCAGCAGCTTAGGGGTCTCTGGAAACACCATATATTTT

j_call: TRBJ2-7
v_call: TRBV7-2
clone_size: -
d_call: TRBD2
cdr3_aa: CASSRLAGGNRYEQYF
cdr3_nt: TGTGCCAGCAGCCGACTAGCGGGAGGGAATCGCTACGAGCAGTACTTC

j_call: TRBJ2-1
v_call: TRBV18
clone_size: -
d_call: TRBD2
cdr3_aa: CASSPLAGVNNEQFF
cdr3_nt: TGTGCCAGCTCACCACTAGCGGGAGTCAACAATGAGCAGTTCTTC

j_call: TRBJ1-1
v_call: TRBV25-1
clone_size: -
d_call: -
cdr3_aa: CASSVYRGMNTEAFF
cdr3_nt: TGTGCCAGCAGTGTGTATCGGGGGATGAACACTGAAGCTTTCTTT

j_call: TRBJ2-5
v_call: TRBV27
clone_size: -
d_call: -
cdr3_aa: CASSLGSRETQYF
cdr3_nt: TGTGCCAGCAGTTTAGGTAGTCGGGAGACCCAGTACTTC

j_call: TRBJ2-2
v_call: TRBV4-3
clone_size: -
d_call: -
cdr3_aa: CASSQARRNTGELFF
cdr3_nt: TGCGCCAGCAGCCAAGCGCGGCGGAACACCGGGGAGCTGTTTTTT

j_call: TRBJ1-1
v_call: TRBV25-1
clone_size: -
d_call: -
cdr3_aa: CASSEGGNTEAFF
cdr3_nt: TGTGCCAGCAGTGAAGGAGGGAACACTGAAGCTTTCTTT

j_call: TRBJ2-7
v_call: TRBV7-2
clone_size: -
d_call: TRBD2
cdr3_aa: CASSLGLAGRAYEQYF
cdr3_nt: TGTGCCAGCAGCTTAGGACTAGCGGGGAGAGCCTACGAGCAGTACTTC

j_call: TRBJ1-1
v_call: TRBV6-1
clone_size: few
d_call: -
cdr3_aa: CASSEATWTLEAFF
cdr3_nt: TGTGCCAGCAGTGAAGCGACGTGGACTCTTGAAGCTTTCTTT

j_call: TRBJ2-1
v_call: TRBV7-9
clone_size: -
d_call: -
cdr3_aa: CASSLYTAVGEQFF
cdr3_nt: TGTGCCAGCAGCTTATACACGGCTGTCGGTGAGCAGTTCTTC

j_call: TRBJ2-1
v_call: TRBV19
clone_size: -
d_call: TRBD2
cdr3_aa: CASSIVRGSFEQFF
cdr3_nt: TGTGCCAGTAGTATAGTTCGCGGGAGTTTTGAGCAGTTCTTC

j_call: TRBJ2-3
v_call: TRBV27
clone_size: -
d_call: -
cdr3_aa: CASSLGQTTDTQYF
cdr3_nt: TGTGCCAGCAGTTTAGGGCAGACCACAGATACGCAGTATTTT

j_call: TRBJ1-5
v_call: TRBV30
clone_size: once
d_call: -
cdr3_aa: CAWSHGGSSAQPQHF
cdr3_nt: TGTGCCTGGAGTCATGGTGGCAGTTCGGCTCAGCCCCAGCATTTT

j_call: TRBJ1-5
v_call: TRBV19
clone_size: -
d_call: -
cdr3_aa: CASSIQQQPQHF
cdr3_nt: TGTGCCAGTAGTATACAACAACAGCCCCAGCATTTT

j_call: TRBJ2-1
v_call: TRBV4-2
clone_size: -
d_call: -
cdr3_aa: CASSQEASYNEQFF
cdr3_nt: TGTGCCAGCAGCCAAGAGGCCTCCTACAATGAGCAGTTCTTC

j_call: TRBJ2-2
v_call: TRBV18
clone_size: -
d_call: TRBD1
cdr3_aa: CASSPRQGADTGELFF
cdr3_nt: TGTGCCAGCTCACCCCGACAGGGGGCGGACACCGGGGAGCTGTTTTTT

j_call: TRBJ2-6
v_call: TRBV5-4
clone_size: -
d_call: TRBD1
cdr3_aa: CASSPPGQVFSGANVLTF
cdr3_nt: TGTGCCAGCAGCCCTCCGGGACAGGTGTTCTCTGGGGCCAACGTCCTGACTTTC